What follows are 14 T cell receptor beta chains derived from one specimen sequenced in a study of shared clonotypes between healthy human individuals. The data were produced by immunoSEQ multiplex PCR, yet TCRdb's version contains in-frame clones alone and is incomplete. The repertoire holds approximately 2,000,000 clones, with 85% to 95% as singletons. The specimen was naive CD4+ T cells from PBMCs. This sample's subset: CD45RA+ positively selected. Source of these receptors: a man aged 18 to 30 in good health. Some clones in this sample may be carry-over from other donors' samples.

V is TRBV30 and J is TRBJ2-3, with 7 bases fitting TRBD2. Germline V lookup: CDR1 GTSNPN, CDR2 SVGIG (reference sequence). This CDR3 comprises 13 residues. V lost 5 bases to trimming and J lost 1 base; unmatched junction nucleotides: 3. Here the CDR3 DNA reads TGTGCCTGGGCTAGCGGAGGCACAGATACGCAGTATTTT. Its translation: CAWASGGTDTQYF.

The V and J genes are TRBV5-1 and TRBJ2-5; D possibly matches TRBD1 or TRBD2 (5 bases each). CDR3 length: 14 residues. In germline, CDR1 is SGHRS, CDR2 YFSETQ. V lost 1 base, J lost 9 bases, and 16 bases lay in between. The CDR3: CASSLSSVRGAQYF. The CDR3 nucleotides are TGCGCCAGCAGCTTGAGCTCAGTCCGAGGGGCCCAGTACTTC.

The chain recombines TRBV28 with TRBJ2-1; a possible D gene is TRBD1 (6 bases). V gave up 7 bases and J gave up 10 bases, with 20 bases separating them. CDR3 length: 14 residues. CDR1 is MDHEN, CDR2 SYDVKM, per germline. The CDR3 here is CASIGQTINAEQFF. The CDR3 bases are TGTGCCAGCATTGGACAGACCATTAATGCCGAGCAGTTCTTC.

Concerning this clone: This specimen includes other DNA sequences encoding the same CDR3. The chain has TRBV28 and TRBJ2-1; 8 bases are a match to TRBD2. The germline gives CDR1 MDHEN, CDR2 SYDVKM. With 5 bases clipped from V and 4 bases from J, the junction kept 7 bases outside the gene matches. This CDR3 contains 15 residues. DNA of the CDR3: TGTGCCAGCAGTCCCGCGGGAGGACCTTACAATGAGCAGTTCTTC. Translated, it gives CASSPAGGPYNEQFF.

The chain links TRBV11-2 to TRBJ1-1; D is perhaps TRBD1 (6 bases). The CDR3 runs 13 residues. Germline CDR1 and CDR2: SGHAT and FQNNGV. The V and J ends lost 7 bases and 4 bases respectively, with 13 bases between them. In DNA form, the CDR3 reads TGTGCCAGCACCCAGGGAGGGGGCACTGAAGCTTTCTTT. It is translated as CASTQGGGTEAFF.

This clone was found once. The chain couples TRBV6-5 to TRBJ1-1; 7 bases map to TRBD1. The CDR3 has 13 residues. Germline V gene lookup returns CDR1 MNHEY and CDR2 SVGAGI. The junction had 3 bases not matched to a gene; V was cut back by 7 bases and J by 1 base. The CDR3: CASKRTGNTEAFF. DNA of the CDR3: TGTGCCAGCAAACGGACAGGGAACACTGAAGCTTTCTTT.

The rearrangement links TRBV18 to TRBJ1-2, with a weak D call TRBD1 (6 bases). The CDR3 has 15 residues. V lost 0 bases, J lost 2 bases, and 10 bases lay in between. In germline, CDR1 is KGHSH, CDR2 LQKENI. CDR3 in amino acids: CASSPPLGANYGYTF. For the CDR3, the DNA is TGTGCCAGCTCACCACCGCTGGGGGCGAACTATGGCTACACCTTC. The variable domain in full, with the rest retrieved from reference TRBV18 and TRBJ1-2, is NAGVMQNPRHLVRRRGQEARLRCSPMKGHSHVYWYRQLPEEGLKFMVYLQKENIIDESGMPKERFSAEFPKEGPSILRIQQVVRGDSAAYFCASSPPLGANYGYTFGSGTRLTVV.

The J gene is TRBJ2-7, the V gene TRBV6-5, with no clear D. The CDR3 contains 15 residues. The germline gives CDR1 MNHEY, CDR2 SVGAGI. Trimming took off 0 bases at V and 2 bases at J, with 11 bases between the two ends. The CDR3 sequence is CASSYSYPNAYEQYF. CDR3 coding DNA: TGTGCCAGCAGTTACTCATACCCGAACGCCTACGAGCAGTACTTC.

The rearrangement joins TRBV9 to TRBJ2-7; D might be TRBD2 (6 bases). Germline-derived CDR1 and CDR2 are SGDLS and YYNGEE. Between the trimmed V and J ends, which lost 4 bases and 5 bases, there was a span of 13 bases. The CDR3 length is 13 residues. The CDR3 sequence: CASSSQTRDEQYF. In DNA form, the CDR3 reads TGTGCCAGCAGCTCCCAGACTAGGGACGAGCAGTACTTC. Together with reference TRBV9 and TRBJ2-7, the CDR3 gives the full variable domain: DSGVTQTPKHLITATGQRVTLRCSPRSGDLSVYWYQQSLDQGLQFLIQYYNGEERAKGNILERFSAQQFPDLHSELNLSSLELGDSALYFCASSSQTRDEQYFGPGTRLTVT.

In its sample, this clone was seen once. The chain uses TRBV7-9 and TRBJ2-5; 13 positions agree with TRBD2. The DNA matches TRBJ2-7 better at its end, which makes the J call doubtful. This CDR3 is built from 15 residues. Germline V lookup: CDR1 SEHNR, CDR2 FQNEAQ (reference sequence). CDR3 loop: CASSPLAGGPYEQYF. CDR3 in DNA: TGTGCCAGCAGCCCACTAGCGGGAGGGCCGTACGAGCAGTACTTC.

The CDR3 sequence is CASRLGTAPLNTEAFF. In DNA form, the CDR3 reads TGTGCCAGCAGACTTGGGACAGCTCCCTTGAACACTGAAGCTTTCTTT. The rearrangement uses TRBV5-8 and TRBJ1-1; 7 bases agree with TRBD1. The CDR3 runs 16 residues. Looked up from germline, CDR1 is SGHTS and CDR2 is YDEGEE. V lost 5 bases and J lost 0; bases outside the gene matches: 10.

The genes are TRBV19 and TRBJ1-1; weak D call: TRBD1 (5 bases). Per the germline V gene, CDR1 is LNHDA and CDR2 is SQIVND (reference sequence). The CDR3 runs 16 residues. V was clipped by 5 bases and J by 5 bases, with 21 bases between them. The CDR3 reads CASSPAGLGSGTEAFF. CDR3 in DNA: TGTGCCAGTAGTCCCGCAGGGTTGGGGTCGGGTACTGAAGCTTTCTTT.

The chain couples TRBV30 to TRBJ2-7; tentatively, D is TRBD1 (6 bases). The CDR3 contains 13 residues. Germline V gene sequence: CDR1 GTSNPN, CDR2 SVGIG (reference sequence). Trimming stripped 8 bases from V and 0 bases from J, with 14 bases between. The CDR3 sequence: CAGLRGGSYEQYF. CDR3 sequence (DNA): TGTGCCGGTCTGAGAGGGGGCTCCTACGAGCAGTACTTC.

The rearrangement uses TRBV6-1 and TRBJ1-2; D is undetermined. Trimming cost V 6 bases and J 8 bases, with 16 bases left between them. The germline V gene has CDR1 MNHNS and CDR2 SASEGT. The CDR3 runs to 13 residues. CDR3 amino acids: CASRAAGIGGYTF. In DNA form, the CDR3 reads TGTGCCAGCAGGGCAGCAGGCATTGGGGGCTACACCTTC.